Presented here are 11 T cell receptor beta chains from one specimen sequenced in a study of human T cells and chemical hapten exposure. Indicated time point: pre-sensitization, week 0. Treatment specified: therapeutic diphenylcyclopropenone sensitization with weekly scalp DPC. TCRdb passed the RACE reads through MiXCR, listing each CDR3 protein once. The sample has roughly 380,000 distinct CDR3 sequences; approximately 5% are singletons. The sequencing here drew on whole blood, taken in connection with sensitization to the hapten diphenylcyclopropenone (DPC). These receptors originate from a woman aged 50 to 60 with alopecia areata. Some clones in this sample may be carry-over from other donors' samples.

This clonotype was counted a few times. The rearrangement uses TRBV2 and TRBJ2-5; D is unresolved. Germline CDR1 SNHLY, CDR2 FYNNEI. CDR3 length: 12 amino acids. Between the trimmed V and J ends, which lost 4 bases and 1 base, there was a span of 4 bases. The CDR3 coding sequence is TGTGCCAGCAGTGTATCCCAAGAGACCCAGTACTTC. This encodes CASSVSQETQYF.

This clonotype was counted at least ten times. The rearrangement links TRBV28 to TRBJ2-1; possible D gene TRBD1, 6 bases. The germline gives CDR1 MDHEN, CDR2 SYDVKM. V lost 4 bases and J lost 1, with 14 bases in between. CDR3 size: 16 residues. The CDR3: CASSSAGEESYNEQFF. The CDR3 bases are TGTGCCAGCAGTTCCGCAGGGGAAGAGTCCTACAATGAGCAGTTCTTC.

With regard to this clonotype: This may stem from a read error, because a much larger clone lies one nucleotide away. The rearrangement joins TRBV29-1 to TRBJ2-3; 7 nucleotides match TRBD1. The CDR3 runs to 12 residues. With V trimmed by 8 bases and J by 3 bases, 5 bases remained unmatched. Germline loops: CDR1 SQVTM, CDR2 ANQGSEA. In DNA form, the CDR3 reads TGCAGCAAGTCGACAGGGACAGATACGCAGTATTTT. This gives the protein CSKSTGTDTQYF.

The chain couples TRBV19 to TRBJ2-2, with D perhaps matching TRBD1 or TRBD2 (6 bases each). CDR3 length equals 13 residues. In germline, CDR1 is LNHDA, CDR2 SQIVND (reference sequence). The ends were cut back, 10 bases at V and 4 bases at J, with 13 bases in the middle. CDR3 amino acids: CATSKGGTGELFF. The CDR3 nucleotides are TGTGCCACCTCGAAGGGGGGCACCGGGGAGCTGTTTTTT. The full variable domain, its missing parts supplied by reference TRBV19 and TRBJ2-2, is DGGITQSPKYLFRKEGQNVTLSCEQNLNHDAMYWYRQDPGQGLRLIYYSQIVNDFQKGDIAEGYSVSREKKESFPLTVTSAQKNPTAFYLCATSKGGTGELFFGEGSRLTVL.

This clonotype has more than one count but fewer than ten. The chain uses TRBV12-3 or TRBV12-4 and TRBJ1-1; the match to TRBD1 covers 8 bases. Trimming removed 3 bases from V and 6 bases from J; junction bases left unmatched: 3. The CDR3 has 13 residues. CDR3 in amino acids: CASSFGQGSEAFF. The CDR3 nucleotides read TGTGCCAGCAGTTTCGGACAGGGCTCTGAAGCTTTCTTT.

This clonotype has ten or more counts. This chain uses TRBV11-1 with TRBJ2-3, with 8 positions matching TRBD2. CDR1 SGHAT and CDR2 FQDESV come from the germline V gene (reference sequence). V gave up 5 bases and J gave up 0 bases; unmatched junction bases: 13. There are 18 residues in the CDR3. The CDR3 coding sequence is TGTGCCAGCAGCAAAGCCGTTTTCAGCGGGGGAAGCACAGATACGCAGTATTTT. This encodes CASSKAVFSGGSTDTQYF. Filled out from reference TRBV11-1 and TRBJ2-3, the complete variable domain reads EAEVAQSPRYKITEKSQAVAFWCDPISGHATLYWYRQILGQGPELLVQFQDESVVDDSQLPKDRFSAERLKGVDSTLKIQPAELGDSAMYLCASSKAVFSGGSTDTQYFGPGTRLTVL.

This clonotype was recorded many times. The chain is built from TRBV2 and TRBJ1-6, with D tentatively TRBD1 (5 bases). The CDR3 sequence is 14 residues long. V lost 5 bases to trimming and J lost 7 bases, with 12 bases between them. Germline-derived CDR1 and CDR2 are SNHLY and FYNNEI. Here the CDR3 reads CASSLDRVNSPLHF. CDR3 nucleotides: TGTGCCAGCAGTCTCGACAGAGTGAATTCACCCCTCCACTTT.

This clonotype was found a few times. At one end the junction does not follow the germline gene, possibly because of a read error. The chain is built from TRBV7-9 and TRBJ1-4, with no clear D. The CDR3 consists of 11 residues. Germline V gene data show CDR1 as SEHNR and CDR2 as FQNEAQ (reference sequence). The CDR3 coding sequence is TGTGCCAGCAGCTTAGAGGGCGGTCATGTATTT. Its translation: CASSLEGGHVF.

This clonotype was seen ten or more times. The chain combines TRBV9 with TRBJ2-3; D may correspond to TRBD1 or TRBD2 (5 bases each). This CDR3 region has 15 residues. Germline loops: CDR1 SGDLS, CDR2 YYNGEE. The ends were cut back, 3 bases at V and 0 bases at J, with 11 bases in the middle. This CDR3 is CASSGGADSTDTQYF. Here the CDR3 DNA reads TGTGCCAGCAGCGGAGGGGCGGATAGCACAGATACGCAGTATTTT.

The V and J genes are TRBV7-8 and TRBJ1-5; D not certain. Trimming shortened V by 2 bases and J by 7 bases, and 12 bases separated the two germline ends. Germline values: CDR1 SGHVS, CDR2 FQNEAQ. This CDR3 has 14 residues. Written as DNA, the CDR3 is TGTGCCAGCAGCTTAATTCCCGGGGAACAGCCCCAGCATTTT. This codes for CASSLIPGEQPQHF. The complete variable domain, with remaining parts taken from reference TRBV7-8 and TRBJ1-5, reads GAGVSQSPRYKVAKRGQDVALRCDPISGHVSLFWYQQALGQGPEFLTYFQNEAQLDKSGLPSDRFFAERPEGSVSTLKIQRTQQEDSAVYLCASSLIPGEQPQHFGDGTRLSIL.

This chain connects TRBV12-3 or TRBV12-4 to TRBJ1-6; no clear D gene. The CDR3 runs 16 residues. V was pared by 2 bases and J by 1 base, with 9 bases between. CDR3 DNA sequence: TGTGCCAGCAGTTTAAGTGGGGAATCCTATAATTCACCCCTCCACTTT. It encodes CASSLSGESYNSPLHF.